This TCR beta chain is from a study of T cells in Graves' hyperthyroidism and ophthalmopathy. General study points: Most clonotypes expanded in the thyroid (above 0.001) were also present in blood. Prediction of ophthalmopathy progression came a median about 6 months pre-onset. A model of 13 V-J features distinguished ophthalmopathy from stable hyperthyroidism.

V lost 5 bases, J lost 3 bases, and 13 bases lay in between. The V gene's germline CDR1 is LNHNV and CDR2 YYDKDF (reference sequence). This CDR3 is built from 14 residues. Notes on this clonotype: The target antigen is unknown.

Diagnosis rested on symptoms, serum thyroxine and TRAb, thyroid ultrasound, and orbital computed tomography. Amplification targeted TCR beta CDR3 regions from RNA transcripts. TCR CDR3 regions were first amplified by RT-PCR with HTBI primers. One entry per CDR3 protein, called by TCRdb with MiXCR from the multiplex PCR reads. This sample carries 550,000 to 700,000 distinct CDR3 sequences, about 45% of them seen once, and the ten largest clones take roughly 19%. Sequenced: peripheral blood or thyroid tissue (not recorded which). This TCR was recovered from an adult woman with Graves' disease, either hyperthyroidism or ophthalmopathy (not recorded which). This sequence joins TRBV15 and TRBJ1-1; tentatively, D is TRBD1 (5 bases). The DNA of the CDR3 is TGTGCCACCAGCTTGCAACGACAGTACACTGAAGCTTTCTTT. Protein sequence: CATSLQRQYTEAFF.